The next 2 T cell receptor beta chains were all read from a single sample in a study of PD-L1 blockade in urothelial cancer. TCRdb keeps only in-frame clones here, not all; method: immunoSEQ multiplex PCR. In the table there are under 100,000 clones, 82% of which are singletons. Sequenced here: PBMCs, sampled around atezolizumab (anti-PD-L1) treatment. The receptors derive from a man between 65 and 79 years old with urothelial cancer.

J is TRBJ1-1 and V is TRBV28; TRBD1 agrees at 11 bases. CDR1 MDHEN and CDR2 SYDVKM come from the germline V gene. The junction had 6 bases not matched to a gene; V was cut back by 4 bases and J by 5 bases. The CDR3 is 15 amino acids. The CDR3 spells CASSSGGQGGTEAFF. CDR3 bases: TGTGCCAGCAGTTCGGGGGGACAGGGGGGGACTGAAGCTTTCTTT.

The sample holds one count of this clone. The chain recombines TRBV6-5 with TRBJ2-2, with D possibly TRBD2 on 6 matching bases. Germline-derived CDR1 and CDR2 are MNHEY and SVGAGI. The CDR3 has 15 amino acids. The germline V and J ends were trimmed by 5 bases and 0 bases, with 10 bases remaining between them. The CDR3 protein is CASSPRTTNTGELFF. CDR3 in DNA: TGTGCCAGCAGTCCCAGGACTACGAACACCGGGGAGCTGTTTTTT.